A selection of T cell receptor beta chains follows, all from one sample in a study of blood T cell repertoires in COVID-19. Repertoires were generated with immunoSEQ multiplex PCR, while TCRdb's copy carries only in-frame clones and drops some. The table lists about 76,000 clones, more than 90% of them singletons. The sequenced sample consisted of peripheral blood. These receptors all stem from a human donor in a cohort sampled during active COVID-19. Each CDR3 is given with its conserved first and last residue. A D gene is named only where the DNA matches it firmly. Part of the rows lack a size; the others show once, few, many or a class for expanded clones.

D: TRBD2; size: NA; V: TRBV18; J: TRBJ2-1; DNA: TGTGCCAGCTCACTAGCGGGAGGCCGCTCCTACAATGAGCAGTTCTTC; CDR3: CASSLAGGRSYNEQFF
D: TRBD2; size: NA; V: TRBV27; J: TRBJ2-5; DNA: TGTGCCAGCAGTCAGACGTATGTTCGGGGGGAAGAGACCCAGTACTTC; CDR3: CASSQTYVRGEETQYF
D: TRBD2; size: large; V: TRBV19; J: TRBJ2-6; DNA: TGTGCCAGTAGTCTTAGGGACTACCATTTAGGGGGGGCCAACGTCCTGACTTTC; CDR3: CASSLRDYHLGGANVLTF
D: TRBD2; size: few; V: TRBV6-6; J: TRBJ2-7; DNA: TGTGCCAGCAGACTACAAGCGGGAGCCTACGAGCAGTACTTC; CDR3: CASRLQAGAYEQYF
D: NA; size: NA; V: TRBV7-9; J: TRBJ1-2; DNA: TGTGCCAGCACCCCCGGGAGCGGCTACACCTTC; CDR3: CASTPGSGYTF
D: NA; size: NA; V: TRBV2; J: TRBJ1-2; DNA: TGTGCCAGCAGAGGAGACGGGACACGTGGCTACACCTTC; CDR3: CASRGDGTRGYTF
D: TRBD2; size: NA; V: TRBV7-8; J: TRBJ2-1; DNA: TGTGCCAGCAGCTTAGCTCGGGAGGATCGCAATGAGCAGTTCTTC; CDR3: CASSLAREDRNEQFF
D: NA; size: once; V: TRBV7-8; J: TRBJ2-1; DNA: TGTGCCAGCAGGGGGGCAGGGCTTTACAATGAGCAGTTCTTC; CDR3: CASRGAGLYNEQFF
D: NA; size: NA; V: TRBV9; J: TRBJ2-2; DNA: TGTGCCAGCAGCTCAGCTGCGAGTACTAGTGGCGGGGAGCTGTTTTTT; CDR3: CASSSAASTSGGELFF
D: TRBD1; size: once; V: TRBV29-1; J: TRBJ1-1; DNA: TGCAGCGTTCTCCTCACTGGGACAGGTAAAGCTTTCTTT; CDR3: CSVLLTGTGKAFF
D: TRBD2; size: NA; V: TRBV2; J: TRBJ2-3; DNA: TGTGCCAGCAGTGAACAGGGACTAGCAGCAGATACGCAGTATTTT; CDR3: CASSEQGLAADTQYF
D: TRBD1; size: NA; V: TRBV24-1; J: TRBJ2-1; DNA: TGTGCCACCAGTGATTTCCGGGTGGGACAGGGGGCTGTGTATGAGCAGTTCTTC; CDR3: CATSDFRVGQGAVYEQFF
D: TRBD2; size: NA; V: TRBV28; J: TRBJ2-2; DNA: TGTGCCAGCAGTTTCTCGGCGGGAGTGGGGGCCGGGGAGCTGTTTTTT; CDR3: CASSFSAGVGAGELFF
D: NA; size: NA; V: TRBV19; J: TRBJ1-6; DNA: TGTGCCAGTAGCACGGGCGGGAGCTCCTATAATTCACCCCTCCACTTT; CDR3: CASSTGGSSYNSPLHF
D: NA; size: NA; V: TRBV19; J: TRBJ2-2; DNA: TGTGCCAGTATTAAAGGGAGTATGGGCGGGGAGCTGTTTTTT; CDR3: CASIKGSMGGELFF
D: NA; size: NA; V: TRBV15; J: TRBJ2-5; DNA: TGTGCCACCAGCAGAGATGGGGCAGTTGGGGAGACCCAGTACTTC; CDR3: CATSRDGAVGETQYF
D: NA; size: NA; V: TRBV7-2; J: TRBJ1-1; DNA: TGTGCCAGCAGCTTAGTATTCAGGCCGAATAACCCCGAAGCTTTCTTT; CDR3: CASSLVFRPNNPEAFF
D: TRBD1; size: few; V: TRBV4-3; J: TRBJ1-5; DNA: TGCGCCAGCAGCCGCGATACAGGGGGAGGGAATCAGCCCCAGCATTTT; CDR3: CASSRDTGGGNQPQHF
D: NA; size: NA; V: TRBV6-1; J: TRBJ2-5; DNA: TGTGCCAGCAGTGAAATGTCTAGCGCCAGCCAAGAGACCCAGTACTTC; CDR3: CASSEMSSASQETQYF
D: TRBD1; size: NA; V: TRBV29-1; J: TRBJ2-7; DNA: TGCAGCGTTGGTGGGACAGGGGGCCACTACGAGCAGTACTTC; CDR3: CSVGGTGGHYEQYF
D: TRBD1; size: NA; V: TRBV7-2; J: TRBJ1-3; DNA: TGTGCCAGCAGCTTTAATACAGGGGGCTCTGGAAACACCATATATTTT; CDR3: CASSFNTGGSGNTIYF
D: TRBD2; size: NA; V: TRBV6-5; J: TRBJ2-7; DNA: TGTGCCAGCGAGATACTAGCGGGAGGCTACGAGCAGTACTTC; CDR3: CASEILAGGYEQYF
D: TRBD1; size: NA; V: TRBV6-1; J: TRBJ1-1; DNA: TGTGCCAGCAGTGACCCGGGACAGATGAACACTGAAGCTTTCTTT; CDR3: CASSDPGQMNTEAFF
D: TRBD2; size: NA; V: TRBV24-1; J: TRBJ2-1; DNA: TGTGCCACCAGTGACCCATTAGCGGGAGGGTACAATGAGCAGTTCTTC; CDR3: CATSDPLAGGYNEQFF
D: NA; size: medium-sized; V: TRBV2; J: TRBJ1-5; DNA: TGTGCCAGCAGTGAGGGGCCAGGAGTAAAGCCCCAGCATTTT; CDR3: CASSEGPGVKPQHF
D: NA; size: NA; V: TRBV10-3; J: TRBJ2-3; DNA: TGTGCCATCAGGGGAGGAGATACGCAGTATTTT; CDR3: CAIRGGDTQYF
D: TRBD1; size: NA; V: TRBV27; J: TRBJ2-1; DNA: TGTGCCAGCAGAAAGGACAGGGGGTTCATTGAGCAGTTCTTC; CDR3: CASRKDRGFIEQFF
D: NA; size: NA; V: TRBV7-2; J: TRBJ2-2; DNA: TGTGCCAGCAAACCACGGAGGGACAACACCGGGGAGCTGTTTTTT; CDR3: CASKPRRDNTGELFF
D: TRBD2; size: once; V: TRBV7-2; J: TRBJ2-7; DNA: TGTGCCAGCAGTATCCGGCTAGCGGGAGACGAGCAGTACTTC; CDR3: CASSIRLAGDEQYF
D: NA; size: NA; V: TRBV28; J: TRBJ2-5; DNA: TGTGCCAGCAGTTTATCCGGTGTTGAGACCCAGTACTTC; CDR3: CASSLSGVETQYF
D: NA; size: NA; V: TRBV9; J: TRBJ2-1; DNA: TGTGCCAGCAGCGCCCTTGATGAGCAGTTCTTC; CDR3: CASSALDEQFF
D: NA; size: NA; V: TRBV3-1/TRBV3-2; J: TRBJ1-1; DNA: TGTGCCAGCAGCGGCGGCCTGAACACTGAAGCTTTCTTT; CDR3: CASSGGLNTEAFF
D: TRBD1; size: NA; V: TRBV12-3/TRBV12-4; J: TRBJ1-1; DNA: TGTGCCAGCAGTAACAGGGGGCGGCGAGCTTTCTTT; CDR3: CASSNRGRRAFF
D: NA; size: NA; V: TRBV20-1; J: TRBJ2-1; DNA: TGCAGTGCAGTGGGGGGCAATGAGCAGTTCTTC; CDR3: CSAVGGNEQFF
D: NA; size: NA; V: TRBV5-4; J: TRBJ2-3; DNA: TGTGCCAGCAGCTTGAGAGCGGACACAGATACGCAGTATTTT; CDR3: CASSLRADTDTQYF
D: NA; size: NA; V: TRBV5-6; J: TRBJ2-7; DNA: TGTGCCAGCAGCCCGGACTACTCCTACGAGCAGTACTTC; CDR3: CASSPDYSYEQYF
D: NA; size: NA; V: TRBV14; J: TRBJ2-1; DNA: TGTGCCAGCAGCCCGCCCCGGGGTGAGGGAAGGGATAATGAGCAGTTCTTC; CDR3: CASSPPRGEGRDNEQFF
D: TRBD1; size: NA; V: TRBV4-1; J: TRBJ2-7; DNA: TGCGCCAGCAGCCTAGACAGGGGGCCGGGGGAGCAGTACTTC; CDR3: CASSLDRGPGEQYF
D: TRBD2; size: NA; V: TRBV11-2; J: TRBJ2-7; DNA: TGTGCCAGCAGCTTAGCCTGGGCTAGCGGGAGGTACGAGCAGTACTTC; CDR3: CASSLAWASGRYEQYF
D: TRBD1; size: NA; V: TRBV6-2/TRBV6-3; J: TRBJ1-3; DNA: TGTGCCAGCAGTTACGACAGGGGCCCTGGAAACACCATATATTTT; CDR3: CASSYDRGPGNTIYF
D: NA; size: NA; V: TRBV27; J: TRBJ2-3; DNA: TGTGCCAGCAGTTTAAATCCGGATACGCAGTATTTT; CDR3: CASSLNPDTQYF
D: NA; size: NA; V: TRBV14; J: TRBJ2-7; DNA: TGTGCCAGCAGCCAAGTGGAAAGCGGTTCCTACGAGCAGTACTTC; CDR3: CASSQVESGSYEQYF
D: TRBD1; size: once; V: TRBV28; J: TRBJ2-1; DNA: TGTGCCAGCAGTTTAACAGGGGGCAATGAGCAGTTCTTC; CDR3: CASSLTGGNEQFF
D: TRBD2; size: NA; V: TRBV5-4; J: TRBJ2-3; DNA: TGTGCCAGCAGGGTTAGCGGGAGAGCGGGAGATACGCAGTATTTT; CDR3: CASRVSGRAGDTQYF
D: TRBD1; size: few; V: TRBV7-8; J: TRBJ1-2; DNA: TGTGCCAGCAGGCAAAGGGGACAGGGATACTATGGCTACACCTTC; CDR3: CASRQRGQGYYGYTF
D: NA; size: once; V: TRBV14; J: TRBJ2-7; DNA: TGTGCCAGCAGCCATCCCGGGAGTGGGTACGAGCAGTACTTC; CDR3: CASSHPGSGYEQYF
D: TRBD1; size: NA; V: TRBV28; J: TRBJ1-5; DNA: TGTGCCACCATGGACAGGGAAGATCAGCCCCAGCATTTT; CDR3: CATMDREDQPQHF
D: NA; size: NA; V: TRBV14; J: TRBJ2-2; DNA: TGTGCCAGCAGCCAATCGGCAGGGCTGAACACCGGGGAGCTGTTTTTT; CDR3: CASSQSAGLNTGELFF
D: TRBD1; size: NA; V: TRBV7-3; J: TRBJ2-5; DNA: TGTGCCAGCAGCTCAGGGGGAGAGGAGACCCAGTACTTC; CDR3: CASSSGGEETQYF
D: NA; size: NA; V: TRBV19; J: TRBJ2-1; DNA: TGTGCCAGTAGTAATACAGGGGAGGTTGTAGAGCAGTTCTTC; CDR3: CASSNTGEVVEQFF
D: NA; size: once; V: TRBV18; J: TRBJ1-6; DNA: TGTGCCAGCTCGCGCGACACGAGTACTTCACCCCTCCACTTT; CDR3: CASSRDTSTSPLHF
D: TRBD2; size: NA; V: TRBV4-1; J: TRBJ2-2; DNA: TGCGCCAGCTCCTCCGGAAGGGAGGGTGTCCACACCGGGGAGCTGTTTTTT; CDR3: CASSSGREGVHTGELFF
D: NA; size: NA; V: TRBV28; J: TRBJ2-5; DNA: TGTGCCAGCAGTTTATCTTTAGGCCGGAGGGAGACCCAGTACTTC; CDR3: CASSLSLGRRETQYF
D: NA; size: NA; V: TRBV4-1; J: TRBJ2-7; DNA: TGCGCCAGCAGCCAAGGATTGACATTAAGCTACGAGCAGTACTTC; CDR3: CASSQGLTLSYEQYF
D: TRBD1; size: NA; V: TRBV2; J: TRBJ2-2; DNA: TGTGCCAGCAGTGTGACAGGGGGGAACACCGGGGAGCTGTTTTTT; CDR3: CASSVTGGNTGELFF
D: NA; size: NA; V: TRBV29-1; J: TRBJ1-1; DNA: TGCAGCGTTGAAGGGATCGGGGCTGAAGCTTTCTTT; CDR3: CSVEGIGAEAFF
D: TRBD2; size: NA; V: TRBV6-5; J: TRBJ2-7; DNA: TGTGCCAGCAGTTCCGCGACTAGCGGGAGGTTGTACGAGCAGTACTTC; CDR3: CASSSATSGRLYEQYF
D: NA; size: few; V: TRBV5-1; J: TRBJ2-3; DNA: TGCGCCAGCAGCTCCGGAGCCCCCTCCACAGATACGCAGTATTTT; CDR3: CASSSGAPSTDTQYF